Presented here are 3 T cell receptor beta chains from one specimen sequenced in a study of post-analysis software for immune sequencing data. Their antigens remain unidentified. cDNA libraries of TCR beta carried unique molecular identifiers. One entry per CDR3 protein, called by TCRdb with MiXCR from the PCR reads. This repertoire shows approximately 630,000 distinct CDR3 sequences, 59% found once; its top ten account for about 10%. The study, taken as a whole, reports: Five TRBV segments, including TRBV5-6, TRBV5-1 and TRBV20-1, were more frequent in patients than controls.

Source material: blood. These receptors all stem from a girl aged 2 to 10 with multiple sclerosis.

This clonotype has just a few counts. The rearrangement joins TRBV10-3 to TRBJ2-1, with a possible D match to TRBD2 (5 bases). Trimming took off 8 bases at V and 3 bases at J, with 14 bases between the two ends. CDR1 and CDR2 from the germline V gene are ENHRY and SYGVKD. The CDR3 consists of 14 residues. In DNA form, the CDR3 reads TGTGCCATCTCGAAGAGCGGAGACTACAATGAGCAGTTCTTC. Protein product: CAISKSGDYNEQFF.

This clonotype has a handful of counts. The genes are TRBV12-3 or TRBV12-4 and TRBJ1-1; D unresolved. Trimming stripped 1 base from V and 6 bases from J, with 12 bases between. This CDR3 comprises 14 residues. CDR3 nucleotide sequence: TGTGCCAGCAGTTTAGTACCACGTGGACCTGAAGCTTTCTTT. It encodes CASSLVPRGPEAFF.

V usage is TRBV20-1 and J usage is TRBJ2-3; no definite D call. Between the trimmed V and J ends, which lost 0 bases and 13 bases, there was a span of 17 bases. CDR3 length equals 13 residues. Germline CDR1 and CDR2: DFQATT and SNEGSKA (reference sequence). The CDR3 bases are TGCAGTGCTAGAGATCGAAGCGAACTTGGGGAGTATTTT. Its protein is CSARDRSELGEYF.